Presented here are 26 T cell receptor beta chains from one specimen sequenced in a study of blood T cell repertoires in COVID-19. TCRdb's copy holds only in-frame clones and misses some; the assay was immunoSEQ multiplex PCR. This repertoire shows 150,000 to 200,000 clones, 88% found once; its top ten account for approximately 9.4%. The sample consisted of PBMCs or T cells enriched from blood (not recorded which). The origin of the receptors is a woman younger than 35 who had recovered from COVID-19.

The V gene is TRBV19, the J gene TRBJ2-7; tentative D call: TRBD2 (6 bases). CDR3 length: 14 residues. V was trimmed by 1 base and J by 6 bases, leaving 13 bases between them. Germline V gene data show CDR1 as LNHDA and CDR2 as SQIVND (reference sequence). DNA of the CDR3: TGTGCCAGTAGTATAGGTGGGACTTCAAGCGAGCAGTACTTC. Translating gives CASSIGGTSSEQYF.

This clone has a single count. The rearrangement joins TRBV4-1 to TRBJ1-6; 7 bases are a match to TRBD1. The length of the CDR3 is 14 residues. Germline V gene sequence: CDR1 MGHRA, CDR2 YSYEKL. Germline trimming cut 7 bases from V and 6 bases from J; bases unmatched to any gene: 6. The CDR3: CASMEPGGNSPLHF. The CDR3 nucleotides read TGCGCCAGCATGGAGCCAGGGGGTAATTCACCCCTCCACTTT.

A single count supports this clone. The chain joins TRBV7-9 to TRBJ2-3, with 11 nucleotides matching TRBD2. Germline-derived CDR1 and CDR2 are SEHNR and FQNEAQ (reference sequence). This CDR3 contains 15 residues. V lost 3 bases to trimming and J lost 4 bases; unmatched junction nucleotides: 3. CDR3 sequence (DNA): TGTGCCAGCAGCTTGACTAGCGGGGTCCCAGATACGCAGTATTTT. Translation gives CASSLTSGVPDTQYF.

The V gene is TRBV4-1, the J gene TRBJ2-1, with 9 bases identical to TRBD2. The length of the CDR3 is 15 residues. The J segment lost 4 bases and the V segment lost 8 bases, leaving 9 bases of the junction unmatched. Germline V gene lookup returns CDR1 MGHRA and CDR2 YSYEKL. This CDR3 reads CASGTLAGSYNEQFF. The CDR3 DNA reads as TGCGCCAGCGGCACTCTAGCGGGGAGTTACAATGAGCAGTTCTTC.

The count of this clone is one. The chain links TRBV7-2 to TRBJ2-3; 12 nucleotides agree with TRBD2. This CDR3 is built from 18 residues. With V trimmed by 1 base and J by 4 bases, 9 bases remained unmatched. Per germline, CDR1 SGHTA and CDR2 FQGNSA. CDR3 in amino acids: CASSLVVRASGGADTQYF. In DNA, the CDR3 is TGTGCCAGCAGCTTAGTTGTTCGGGCTAGCGGGGGGGCAGATACGCAGTATTTT.

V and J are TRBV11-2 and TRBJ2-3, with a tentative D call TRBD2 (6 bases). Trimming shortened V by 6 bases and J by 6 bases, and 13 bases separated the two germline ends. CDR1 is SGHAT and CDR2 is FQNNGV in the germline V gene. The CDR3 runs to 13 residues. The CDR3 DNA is TGTGCCAGCAGTCCGCCGGGGGTGGATACGCAGTATTTT. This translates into CASSPPGVDTQYF.

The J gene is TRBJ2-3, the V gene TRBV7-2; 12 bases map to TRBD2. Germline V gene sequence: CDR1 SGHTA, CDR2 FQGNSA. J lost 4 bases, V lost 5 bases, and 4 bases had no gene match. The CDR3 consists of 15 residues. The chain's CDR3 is CASSLSSGRADTQYF. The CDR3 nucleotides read TGTGCCAGCAGCCTTTCTAGCGGGAGGGCAGATACGCAGTATTTT.

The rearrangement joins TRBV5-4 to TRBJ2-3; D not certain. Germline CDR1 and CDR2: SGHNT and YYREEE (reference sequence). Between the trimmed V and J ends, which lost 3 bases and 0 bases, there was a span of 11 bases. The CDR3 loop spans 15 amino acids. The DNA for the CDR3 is TGTGCCAGCAGCTCCGGAGAACCTAGCACAGATACGCAGTATTTT. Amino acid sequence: CASSSGEPSTDTQYF.

The CDR3 nucleotides are TGTGCCAGCACTACGAGGAACTCTGGGGCCAACGTCCTGACTTTC. It codes for CASTTRNSGANVLTF. The rearrangement uses TRBV28 and TRBJ2-6; D gene uncertain. The V and J ends lost 7 bases and 0 bases respectively, with 10 bases between them. The CDR3 is 15 amino acids. Germline V gene lookup returns CDR1 MDHEN and CDR2 SYDVKM. Filled out from reference TRBV28 and TRBJ2-6, the complete variable domain reads DVKVTQSSRYLVKRTGEKVFLECVQDMDHENMFWYRQDPGLGLRLIYFSYDVKMKEKGDIPEGYSVSREKKERFSLILESASTNQTSMYLCASTTRNSGANVLTFGAGSRLTVL.

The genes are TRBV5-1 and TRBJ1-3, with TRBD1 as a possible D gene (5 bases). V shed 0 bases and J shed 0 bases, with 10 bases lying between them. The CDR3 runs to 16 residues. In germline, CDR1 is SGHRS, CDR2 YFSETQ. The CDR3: CASSLAGRDSGNTIYF. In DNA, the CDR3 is TGCGCCAGCAGCTTGGCCGGCAGGGACTCTGGAAACACCATATATTTT.

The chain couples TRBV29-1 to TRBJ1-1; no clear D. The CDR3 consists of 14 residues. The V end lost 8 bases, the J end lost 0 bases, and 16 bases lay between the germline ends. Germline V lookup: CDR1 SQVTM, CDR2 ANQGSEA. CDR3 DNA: TGCAGCTCGAGGGCAGGAGAGCTGAACACTGAAGCTTTCTTT. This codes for CSSRAGELNTEAFF.

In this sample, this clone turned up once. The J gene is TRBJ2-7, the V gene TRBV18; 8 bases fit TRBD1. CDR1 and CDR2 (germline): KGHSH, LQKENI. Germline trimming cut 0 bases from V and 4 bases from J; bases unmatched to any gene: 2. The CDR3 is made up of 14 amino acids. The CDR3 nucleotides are TGTGCCAGCTCACCACCCACAGGGGGGTACGAGCAGTACTTC. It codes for CASSPPTGGYEQYF.

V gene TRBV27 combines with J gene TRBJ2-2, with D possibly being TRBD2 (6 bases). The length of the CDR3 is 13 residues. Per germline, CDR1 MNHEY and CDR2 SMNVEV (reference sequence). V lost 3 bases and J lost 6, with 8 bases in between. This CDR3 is CASSLSSAGELFF. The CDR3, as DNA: TGTGCCAGCAGTTTGTCTAGCGCCGGGGAGCTGTTTTTT.

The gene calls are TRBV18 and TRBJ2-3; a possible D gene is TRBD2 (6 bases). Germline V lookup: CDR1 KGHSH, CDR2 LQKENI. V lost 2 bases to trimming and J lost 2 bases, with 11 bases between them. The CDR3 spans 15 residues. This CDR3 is CASSPGTVDTDTQYF. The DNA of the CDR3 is TGTGCCAGCTCACCAGGGACTGTTGACACAGATACGCAGTATTTT.

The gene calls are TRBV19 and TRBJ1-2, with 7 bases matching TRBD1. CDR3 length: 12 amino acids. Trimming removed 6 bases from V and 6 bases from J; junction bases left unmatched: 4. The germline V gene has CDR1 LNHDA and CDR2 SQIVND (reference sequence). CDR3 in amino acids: CASSRTGDGYTF. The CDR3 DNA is TGTGCCAGTAGCCGGACAGGTGATGGCTACACCTTC.

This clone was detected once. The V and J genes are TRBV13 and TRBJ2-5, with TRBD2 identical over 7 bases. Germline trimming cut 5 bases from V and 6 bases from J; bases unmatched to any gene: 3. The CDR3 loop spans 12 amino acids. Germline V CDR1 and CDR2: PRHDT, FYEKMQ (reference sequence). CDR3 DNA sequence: TGTGCCAGCAGCCCGGGGGGAAAGACCCAGTACTTC. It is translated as CASSPGGKTQYF.

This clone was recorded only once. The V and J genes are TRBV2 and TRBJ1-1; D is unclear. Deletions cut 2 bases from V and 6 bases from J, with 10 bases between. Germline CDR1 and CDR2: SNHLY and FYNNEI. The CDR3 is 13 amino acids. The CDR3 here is CASSESGYAEAFF. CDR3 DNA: TGTGCCAGCAGTGAATCGGGATACGCTGAAGCTTTCTTT.

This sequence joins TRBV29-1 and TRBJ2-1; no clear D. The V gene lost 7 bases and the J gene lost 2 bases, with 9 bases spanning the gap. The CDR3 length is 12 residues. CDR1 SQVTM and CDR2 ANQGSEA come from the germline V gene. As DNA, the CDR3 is TGCAGCGCCCAATCCACCTACAATGAGCAGTTCTTC. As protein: CSAQSTYNEQFF.

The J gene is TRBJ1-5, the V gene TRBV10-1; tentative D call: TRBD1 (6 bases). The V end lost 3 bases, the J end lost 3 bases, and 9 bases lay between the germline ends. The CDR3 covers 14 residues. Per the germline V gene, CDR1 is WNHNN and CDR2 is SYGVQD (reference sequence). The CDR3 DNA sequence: TGCGCCAGCAGTGATGGGACATACAATCAGCCCCAGCATTTT. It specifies CASSDGTYNQPQHF.

Here the CDR3 DNA reads TGTGCCAGCAGTGAAGTCGCGGGAGGGCGCGAGCAGTACTTC. Protein product: CASSEVAGGREQYF. The chain is built from TRBV2 and TRBJ2-7, with 9 bases identical to TRBD2. The germline gives CDR1 SNHLY, CDR2 FYNNEI. CDR3 length: 14 residues. The V gene end was trimmed by 1 base and the J gene end by 6 bases; junction bases not matched to a gene: 4.

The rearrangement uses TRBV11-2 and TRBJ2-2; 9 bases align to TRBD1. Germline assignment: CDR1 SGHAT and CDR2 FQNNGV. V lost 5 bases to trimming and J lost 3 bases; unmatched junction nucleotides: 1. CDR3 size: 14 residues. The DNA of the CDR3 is TGTGCCAGCAGCGGGACAGGGCACACCGGGGAGCTGTTTTTT. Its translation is CASSGTGHTGELFF.

Here the CDR3 DNA reads TGTGCCAGCAACAGGGAGGGAGCATATAATTCACCCCTCCACTTT. This codes for CASNREGAYNSPLHF. This chain connects TRBV2 to TRBJ1-6; perhaps TRBD1 as D (6 bases). CDR1 is SNHLY, CDR2 FYNNEI, per germline. Trimming pared 7 bases from V and 4 bases from J, leaving 14 bases between. This CDR3 has 15 amino acids.

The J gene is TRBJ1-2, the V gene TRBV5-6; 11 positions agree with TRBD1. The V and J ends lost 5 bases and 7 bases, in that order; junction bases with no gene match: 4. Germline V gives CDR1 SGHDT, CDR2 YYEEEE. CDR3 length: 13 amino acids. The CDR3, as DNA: TGTGCCAGCAGTGGACAGGGGGCTCCTGGCTACACCTTC. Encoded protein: CASSGQGAPGYTF.

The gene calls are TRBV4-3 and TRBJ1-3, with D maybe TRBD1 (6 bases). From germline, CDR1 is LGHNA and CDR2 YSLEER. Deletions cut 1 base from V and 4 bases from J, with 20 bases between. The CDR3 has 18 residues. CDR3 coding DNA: TGCGCCAGCAGCCAAGGGACACAGGGCTCTATGGGAGGAAACACCATATATTTT. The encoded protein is CASSQGTQGSMGGNTIYF.

As DNA, the CDR3 is TGTGCCAGCAGCTTAGAGCCAGGGGAATATGGCTACACCTTC. Translation: CASSLEPGEYGYTF. The chain is built from TRBV7-9 and TRBJ1-2; D perhaps matches TRBD1 (6 bases). V was pared by 1 base and J by 5 bases, with 11 bases between. The CDR3 loop spans 14 amino acids. The germline V gene encodes CDR1 SEHNR and CDR2 FQNEAQ (reference sequence).

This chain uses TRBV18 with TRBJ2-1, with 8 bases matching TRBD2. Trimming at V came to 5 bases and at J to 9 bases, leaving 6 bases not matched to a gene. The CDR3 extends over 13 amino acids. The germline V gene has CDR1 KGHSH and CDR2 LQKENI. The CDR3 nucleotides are TGTGCCAGCTCAGCCGGGACTAGGAGTGAGCAGTTCTTC. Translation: CASSAGTRSEQFF.